The 9 T cell receptor beta chains presented below share a single source sample, sequenced in a study of cytotoxic CD8 clonotypes in ibrutinib-treated CLL. Here immunoSEQ multiplex PCR was the method, and the copy in TCRdb shows in-frame clones only, minus some. The sample has some 140,000 clones, less than 95% seen once. Source: PBMCs, taken after 12 months of ibrutinib treatment. These receptors were obtained from a human donor with chronic lymphocytic leukemia.

The rearrangement uses TRBV7-8 and TRBJ2-1; 7 bases line up with TRBD2. Germline V gives CDR1 SGHVS, CDR2 FQNEAQ. The CDR3 is 17 residues long. The V and J ends lost 2 bases and 3 bases, in that order; junction bases with no gene match: 10. This CDR3 is CASSLRSAGVHYNEQFF. The DNA for the CDR3 is TGTGCCAGCAGCTTAAGGAGTGCGGGAGTTCACTACAATGAGCAGTTCTTC.

The chain has TRBV30 and TRBJ1-5; D ambiguous. This CDR3 has 12 residues. Germline loops: CDR1 GTSNPN, CDR2 SVGIG (reference sequence). With 3 bases removed from V and 6 bases from J, the gap between germline ends came to 9 bases. In DNA form, the CDR3 reads TGTGCCTGGAGCCCCCCGGGTCAGCCCCAGCATTTT. It yields the protein CAWSPPGQPQHF.

The sample holds one count of this clone. J is TRBJ2-7 and V is TRBV18; D is ambiguous. The ends were cut back, 4 bases at V and 4 bases at J, with 11 bases in the middle. The germline gives CDR1 KGHSH, CDR2 LQKENI. There are 13 residues in the CDR3. CDR3 sequence: CASSRAVGYEQYF. The CDR3 DNA reads as TGTGCCAGCTCACGGGCCGTCGGGTACGAGCAGTACTTC.

This chain uses TRBV2 with TRBJ2-2, with 8 bases that match TRBD1. Germline CDR1 SNHLY, CDR2 FYNNEI. With 6 bases clipped from V and 4 bases from J, the junction kept 4 bases outside the gene matches. The CDR3 spans 14 residues. CDR3 amino acids: CASRDRESTGELFF. CDR3 DNA sequence: TGTGCCAGCAGGGACAGGGAATCCACCGGGGAGCTGTTTTTT.

This clone was detected a few times. The CDR3 bases are TGTGCCAGCAGCTTAGCTCGGCAGCCCCAGCATTTT. Translation gives CASSLARQPQHF. The chain is built from TRBV7-9 and TRBJ1-5; the D is unclear. CDR1 SEHNR and CDR2 FQNEAQ come from the germline V gene (reference sequence). The CDR3 loop spans 12 amino acids. Trimming removed 0 bases from V and 7 bases from J, with 4 bases in between.

This rearrangement joins TRBV30 to TRBJ2-7; D remains ambiguous. CDR1 and CDR2 (germline): GTSNPN, SVGIG (reference sequence). The CDR3 runs to 12 residues. Trimming pared 3 bases from V and 5 bases from J, leaving 11 bases between. CDR3 DNA: TGTGCCTGGAGCAGCGAATGGAACGAGCAGTACTTC. Its protein product is CAWSSEWNEQYF.

This chain uses TRBV11-2 with TRBJ2-7, with D possibly called TRBD1 or TRBD2 (5 bases each). The CDR3 runs 13 residues. With 3 bases removed from V and 3 bases from J, the gap between germline ends came to 9 bases. In germline, CDR1 is SGHAT, CDR2 FQNNGV. The CDR3 DNA reads TGTGCCAGCAGCTTCGGGACGGACTACGAGCAGTACTTC. The encoded protein is CASSFGTDYEQYF. The full variable domain, rest sourced from reference TRBV11-2 and TRBJ2-7, is EAGVAQSPRYKIIEKRQSVAFWCNPISGHATLYWYQQILGQGPKLLIQFQNNGVVDDSQLPKDRFSAERLKGVDSTLKIQPAKLEDSAVYLCASSFGTDYEQYFGPGTRLTVT.

CDR3 in amino acids: CAISEQGNTEAFF. The CDR3, as DNA: TGTGCCATCAGTGAGCAGGGTAACACTGAAGCTTTCTTT. The chain joins TRBV10-3 to TRBJ1-1; a possible D gene is TRBD1 (5 bases). Trimming removed 2 bases at V and 2 bases at J, with 6 bases between. Germline-derived CDR1 and CDR2 are ENHRY and SYGVKD. The CDR3 runs 13 residues.

The chain employs TRBV7-2 and TRBJ1-2; tentative D call: TRBD1 (6 bases). Trimming removed 5 bases from V and 6 bases from J, with 19 bases in between. Germline lookup yields CDR1 SGHTA and CDR2 FQGNSA. The CDR3 totals 15 residues. The CDR3 DNA sequence: TGTGCCAGCAGCCTCGGGGGCTCTGGGAAGGATGGCTACACCTTC. Its protein product is CASSLGGSGKDGYTF.